Listed below are T cell receptor beta chains from one sample, sequenced in a study of blood T cell repertoires in COVID-19. Profiled with immunoSEQ multiplex PCR; TCRdb holds only in-frame clones, not every one. This sample has about 150,000 clones, with 65% to 90% found just once. The sequenced material came from peripheral blood. These receptors all come from a woman aged 55-70 years with COVID-19, enrolled during active disease. CDR3s leave out the opening cysteine and the closing phenylalanine or tryptophan. Fields, in order: J gene, CDR3 length, V gene, CDR3 protein.

TRBJ1-2 | 13 | TRBV4-1 | ASSQNTGSHYGYT
TRBJ1-1 | 13 | TRBV5-5 | ASSSTGQATTEAF
TRBJ1-3 | 10 | TRBV2 | ASVRREGTIY
TRBJ2-3 | 13 | TRBV5-1 | ASSLEGRGTDTQY
TRBJ1-1 | 13 | TRBV11-2 | ASSLQRGMSTEAF
TRBJ1-1 | 12 | TRBV6-5 | ASRLGPPNTEAF
TRBJ2-6 | 12 | TRBV5-4 | ASSIGGDYDVLT
TRBJ2-1 | 14 | TRBV10-1 | ASSDAGTGSYNEQF
TRBJ1-5 | 11 | TRBV6-5 | ASRWALDQPQH
TRBJ2-3 | 13 | TRBV7-8 | ASSADSGSPDTQY
TRBJ1-1 | 13 | TRBV6-1 | ASSESPNGGGEAF
TRBJ2-1 | 13 | TRBV6-6 | ASKKVAGGPGEQF
TRBJ2-5 | 13 | TRBV5-1 | ASSRDGGRGETQY
TRBJ1-6 | 12 | TRBV4-1 | ASSQGGKNSPLH
TRBJ2-5 | 13 | TRBV11-2 | ASSRPVGTSETQY
TRBJ1-4 | 16 | TRBV5-1 | ASSLAGGDRGGNEKLF
TRBJ2-3 | 14 | TRBV19 | ASSTRGLAGKDTQY
TRBJ1-3 | 13 | TRBV6-5 | ASSYKGYPGNTIY
TRBJ1-4 | 13 | TRBV5-1 | ASSISGTGEEKLF
TRBJ1-2 | 12 | TRBV5-1 | ASSNTGSNYGYT
TRBJ1-2 | 13 | TRBV29-1 | SVGFRDRVNYGYT
TRBJ2-3 | 14 | TRBV24-1 | ATSDLGDRGTDTQY
TRBJ1-2 | 13 | TRBV6-1 | ASSEWGQIDYGYT
TRBJ1-4 | 13 | TRBV7-9 | ASSPGQGTNEKLF
TRBJ2-3 | 12 | TRBV20-1 | SASSREKADTQY
TRBJ1-2 | 12 | TRBV2 | ASSDRGGTGGYT
TRBJ1-2 | 11 | TRBV30 | AWIPATAFGYT